The 6 T cell receptor beta chains given below trace back to one sample, sequenced in a study of OX40 agonist ivuxolimab in advanced cancers. This table comes from immunoSEQ multiplex PCR, and its TCRdb copy is limited to in-frame clones, with some not included. The data contain tens of thousands of clones, about nine tenths of them singletons. The sample consisted of CD4+ or CD8+ T cells sorted from blood, taken in a trial of the OX40 agonist ivuxolimab. The receptors here all came from an adult with an advanced solid tumor such as melanoma, head and neck, liver or kidney cancer.

The chain carries TRBV7-2 and TRBJ2-7, with D possibly TRBD1 on 6 matching bases. The CDR3 extends over 14 amino acids. The V and J ends lost 4 bases and 3 bases respectively, with 13 bases between them. Germline V gene lookup returns CDR1 SGHTA and CDR2 FQGNSA. CDR3 amino acids: CASSSNRDVYEQYF. For the CDR3, the DNA is TGTGCCAGCAGCTCCAACAGGGACGTCTACGAGCAGTACTTC.

The V gene is TRBV6-5, the J gene TRBJ1-2, with TRBD1 matching 7 bases. CDR1 and CDR2 from the germline V gene are MNHEY and SVGAGI. V dropped 2 bases and J dropped 7; count of bases not matched to a gene: 10. This CDR3 spans 15 amino acids. This CDR3 reads CASSYATGMISGYTF. The DNA for the CDR3 is TGTGCCAGCAGTTACGCGACAGGGATGATTAGTGGCTACACCTTC.

The CDR3 region has the DNA TGTGCCAGCAGCTTAGGGAGGGGGAACACTGAAGCTTTCTTT. Amino acid sequence: CASSLGRGNTEAFF. V and J are TRBV7-6 and TRBJ1-1; D might be TRBD1 (5 bases). The CDR3 extends over 14 amino acids. V gave up 1 base and J gave up 1 base, with 7 bases separating them. Germline V CDR1 and CDR2: SGHVS, FNYEAQ.

The V gene is TRBV18, the J gene TRBJ2-1; TRBD2 aligns across 12 bases. Trimming removed 3 bases from V and 4 bases from J; junction bases left unmatched: 4. CDR3 length: 16 amino acids. Germline CDR1 KGHSH, CDR2 LQKENI. The CDR3 nucleotides read TGTGCCAGCTCACCGATCCTAGCGGGGGGGTACAATGAGCAGTTCTTC. It specifies CASSPILAGGYNEQFF.

The J gene is TRBJ1-1, the V gene TRBV5-1; no reliable D call. V dropped 4 bases and J dropped 1 base, with 11 bases sitting between them. This CDR3 spans 14 amino acids. Germline assignment: CDR1 SGHRS and CDR2 YFSETQ. The CDR3 DNA reads TGCGCCAGCAGCACTCAGACGCCGAACACTGAAGCTTTCTTT. Translated: CASSTQTPNTEAFF.

The J gene is TRBJ2-5, the V gene TRBV7-2, with D maybe TRBD1 (6 bases). The J call is doubtful: the DNA matches TRBJ2-7 better. This CDR3 contains 15 residues. The germline CDR1 and CDR2 sequences are SGHTA and FQGNSA. The CDR3 loop is CASSLQEGVSYEQYF. The CDR3 DNA follows: TGTGCCAGCAGCCTACAAGAGGGGGTCTCCTACGAGCAGTACTTC.